The present TCR beta chain was sequenced within a study of CXCR3-negative and CXCR3-positive naive CD8 T cells. Germline V gives CDR1 MDHEN, CDR2 SYDVKM. The CDR3 sequence is 14 residues long. Findings and caveats of the study: The study found CXCR3 expression partially decreased after cryopreservation and ran most assays on fresh PBMCs. Because surface CD5 did not distinguish the naive subsets, TCR strength was inferred from TRB CDR3 properties.

The study made its TRB cDNA libraries by 5' RACE, adding UMI labels. Each CDR3 protein gets one entry in TCRdb, which reprocessed the 5' RACE reads and gives no DNA. The sample has 65,000 to 95,000 distinct CDR3 sequences. Regarding this clonotype: What it binds is unknown.

Cells that were CD45RO-CCR7+CD27+CD95- constituted naive CD8+ T cells. The rearrangement joins TRBV28 to TRBJ2-7; the D call of TRBD1 rests on TCRdb alone, since no DNA is present to check it. The TCR comes from a human donor in good health. Some clones in this sample may be carry-over from other donors' samples. The sample consisted of naive CXCR3- CD8+ T cells from blood. This sample's subset: CD45RO-CCR7+CD27+CD95- naive CD8+ T cells lacking CXCR3 (TNR3-). This CDR3 is CASSTAWTGQEQYF.